One and the same sample provided the 3 T cell receptor beta chains below, sequenced in a study of T-cell reconstitution after alpha-beta-depleted transplantation in children. A library of TCRbeta sequences, prepared with unique molecular identifiers, was generated. TCRdb called the PCR reads again in MiXCR, with one record for every CDR3 protein. The repertoire includes 800,000 to 1,000,000 distinct CDR3 sequences, around 30% of them detected once, and 28% sits in the top ten. Sequences were derived from PBMCs, mostly from graft donor cells, sampled 360 days after TCRalphabeta/CD19-depleted stem cell transplant. The receptors here all came from a boy in the first two years of life who had a stem cell transplant for SCID, so the T cells may come from the graft donor.

This clonotype turned up a few times. The V and J genes are TRBV4-1 and TRBJ2-4; D might be TRBD1 (6 bases). Germline CDR1 MGHRA, CDR2 YSYEKL. V shed 6 bases and J shed 0 bases, with 12 bases lying between them. The CDR3 spans 15 residues. CDR3 in DNA: TGCGCCAGCAGTCGGACAGTTTTAGCCAAAAACATTCAGTACTTC. Its protein is CASSRTVLAKNIQYF.

This clonotype turned up a few times. V usage is TRBV20-1 and J usage is TRBJ1-2, with D possibly TRBD1 on 6 matching bases. V gave up 5 bases and J gave up 3 bases, with 10 bases separating them. The CDR3 contains 12 residues. Germline CDR1 is DFQATT and CDR2 is SNEGSKA (reference sequence). The CDR3 here is CSAGGLYYGYTF. The CDR3 bases are TGCAGTGCTGGGGGCCTATACTATGGCTACACCTTC.

This chain joins TRBV7-9 and TRBJ1-2, with unresolved D. Germline V gives CDR1 SEHNR, CDR2 FQNEAQ (reference sequence). The CDR3 runs to 12 residues. V lost 1 base to trimming and J lost 6 bases, with 6 bases between them. The CDR3 sequence is CASSLGVNGYTF. CDR3 sequence (DNA): TGTGCCAGCAGCTTAGGCGTGAATGGCTACACCTTC.